One sample yielded the 7 T cell receptor beta chains listed below, sequenced in a study of a mutant IDH1 vaccine in newly diagnosed glioma. Some clones are missing from TCRdb's copy, which holds only in-frame ones; the method was immunoSEQ multiplex PCR. There are tens of thousands of clones in the sample; 80% occur only once, and 5.9% lies in the top ten. Time point meaning: week 11, during vaccination. In the vaccine, a single dose held 300 ug of the mutant IDH1 20-mer peptide, along with topical imiquimod. Which antigens these TCRs recognize remains unknown. The source was PBMCs, collected from a glioma patient whose treatment included an IDH1 peptide vaccine. These receptors all stem from a man in his fifties with glioma.

The rearrangement links TRBV28 to TRBJ1-1, with D possibly TRBD1 on 5 matching bases. Germline CDR1 MDHEN, CDR2 SYDVKM. V shed 6 bases and J shed 0 bases, with 14 bases lying between them. The CDR3 length is 15 residues. The CDR3 loop reads CASSPPDSMNTEAFF. CDR3 in DNA: TGTGCCAGCAGCCCACCAGACAGCATGAACACTGAAGCTTTCTTT. The whole variable domain, remainder taken from reference TRBV28 and TRBJ1-1, is DVKVTQSSRYLVKRTGEKVFLECVQDMDHENMFWYRQDPGLGLRLIYFSYDVKMKEKGDIPEGYSVSREKKERFSLILESASTNQTSMYLCASSPPDSMNTEAFFGQGTRLTVV.

The V gene is TRBV4-1, the J gene TRBJ2-7; a possible D gene is TRBD2 (6 bases). Looked up from germline, CDR1 is MGHRA and CDR2 is YSYEKL. The CDR3 has 16 residues. Trimming shortened V by 1 base and J by 0 bases, and 13 bases separated the two germline ends. The CDR3 sequence: CASSQGLAGFSYEQYF. The CDR3 DNA reads TGCGCCAGCAGCCAAGGGCTTGCGGGATTCTCCTACGAGCAGTACTTC.

CDR3 protein: CASSIIGEAFF. CDR3 DNA sequence: TGTGCCAGTAGTATCATCGGTGAAGCTTTCTTT. The rearrangement joins TRBV19 to TRBJ1-1; D is unresolved. The CDR3 totals 11 residues. CDR1 is LNHDA and CDR2 is SQIVND in the germline V gene (reference sequence). The V end was cut by 3 bases, the J end by 7 bases, with 6 bases between.

In its sample, this clone was seen a few times. The chain links TRBV10-1 to TRBJ2-1, with TRBD2 as a possible D gene (6 bases). Trimming took 8 bases from V and 7 from J, leaving 15 bases between them. The germline gives CDR1 WNHNN, CDR2 SYGVQD (reference sequence). CDR3 length equals 13 residues. CDR3 protein: CASLTFGGNEQFF. The CDR3 DNA sequence: TGCGCCAGCCTCACTTTTGGGGGGAATGAGCAGTTCTTC.

This chain joins TRBV14 and TRBJ2-3, with D perhaps TRBD2 (6 bases). Trimming pared 2 bases from V and 2 bases from J, leaving 14 bases between. The germline V gene encodes CDR1 SGHDN and CDR2 FVKESK. This CDR3 has 16 amino acids. CDR3 DNA sequence: TGTGCCAGCAGCCAACGGTTGGGAGGTTTCACAGATACGCAGTATTTT. It yields the protein CASSQRLGGFTDTQYF.

The J gene is TRBJ2-7, the V gene TRBV19, with D perhaps matching TRBD1 (5 bases). The CDR3 runs to 15 residues. Germline lookup yields CDR1 LNHDA and CDR2 SQIVND (reference sequence). Trimming took 7 bases from V and 2 from J, leaving 18 bases between them. This chain's CDR3 is CASTPSRQGTYEQYF. In DNA, the CDR3 is TGTGCCAGTACCCCGTCTAGGCAGGGAACCTACGAGCAGTACTTC.

The genes are TRBV28 and TRBJ1-1; D might be TRBD1 (6 bases). With 3 bases removed from V and 1 base from J, the gap between germline ends came to 9 bases. The germline gives CDR1 MDHEN, CDR2 SYDVKM. There are 14 residues in the CDR3. Written as DNA, the CDR3 is TGTGCCAGCAGTTTGGACAGCCGGAACACTGAAGCTTTCTTT. Translated, it gives CASSLDSRNTEAFF.